The text below deals with one T cell receptor beta chain. These data come from a study of control samples from healthy donors and cancer patients. The assay was immunoSEQ multiplex PCR, and TCRdb's table has in-frame clones only and misses some. Found here are under 450,000 clones, 80% to 95% of them singletons; the top ten hold roughly 6.4%. The trim removed 5 bases at V and 2 bases at J, leaving 8 bases unmatched. The V gene's germline CDR1 is SGHTA and CDR2 FQGNSA. The CDR3 is 15 residues long. The sequence derives from a man in his forties or fifties with head and neck cancer. The specimen was PBMCs. The chain has TRBV7-2 and TRBJ2-5, with 7 bases identical to TRBD2. The CDR3 nucleotides read TGTGCCAGCAGCCAAGGCATGCGGGGGCAAGAGACCCAGTACTTC. Its translation: CASSQGMRGQETQYF.